Below, one T cell receptor beta chain is given with its context. Trimming removed 7 bases from V and 7 bases from J, with 11 bases in between. Germline values: CDR1 LNHDA, CDR2 SQIVND (reference sequence). CDR3 length equals 12 residues. This sample stems from a study of blood T cell repertoires in COVID-19. Repertoires were generated with immunoSEQ multiplex PCR, while TCRdb's copy carries only in-frame clones and drops some. In the table there are roughly 100,000 clones, 79% of which are singletons. The sequence came from a woman older than 75 with active or convalescent COVID-19. The sequencing input was peripheral blood. The V and J genes are TRBV19 and TRBJ2-1; perhaps TRBD2 as D (6 bases). CDR3 residues: CASMSGWNEQFF. The CDR3 DNA follows: TGTGCCAGTATGAGCGGGTGGAATGAGCAGTTCTTC.